The 3 T cell receptor beta chains below were found in one sample sequenced in a study of blood T cell repertoires in COVID-19. This table comes from immunoSEQ multiplex PCR, and its TCRdb copy is limited to in-frame clones, with some not included. The sample includes about 190,000 clones, 70% to 80% of them seen just once. The sample taken for sequencing was peripheral blood. Receptors were obtained from a man aged 50-59 years who had recovered from COVID-19.

CDR3 in amino acids: CASSPRLAGDNEQFF. The CDR3 bases are TGTGCCAGCAGTCCGAGACTAGCGGGAGACAATGAGCAGTTCTTC. The chain combines TRBV27 with TRBJ2-1, with TRBD2 identical over 12 bases. Trimming took 5 bases from V and 5 from J; bases not matched to a gene: 4. CDR3 length: 15 amino acids. Germline V gene sequence: CDR1 MNHEY, CDR2 SMNVEV (reference sequence).

This rearrangement joins TRBV11-3 to TRBJ2-1; the D gene is possibly TRBD1 (5 bases). Trimming cost V 5 bases and J 9 bases, with 17 bases left between them. Germline-derived CDR1 and CDR2 are SGHNT and YENEEA. The CDR3 runs to 14 residues. CDR3 sequence (DNA): TGTGCCAGCAGCCAAAGGGGCTTTGGTTTTGAGCAGTTCTTC. As protein: CASSQRGFGFEQFF.

The DNA for the CDR3 is TGTGCCAGCAGCACGACAGGTATAACCTACGAGCAGTACTTC. Amino acid sequence: CASSTTGITYEQYF. The V call is TRBV5-6, the J call TRBJ2-7; weak D call: TRBD1 (6 bases). This CDR3 is 14 amino acids long. Per germline, CDR1 SGHDT and CDR2 YYEEEE. V lost 4 bases and J 2 bases, leaving 13 bases between the germline ends.